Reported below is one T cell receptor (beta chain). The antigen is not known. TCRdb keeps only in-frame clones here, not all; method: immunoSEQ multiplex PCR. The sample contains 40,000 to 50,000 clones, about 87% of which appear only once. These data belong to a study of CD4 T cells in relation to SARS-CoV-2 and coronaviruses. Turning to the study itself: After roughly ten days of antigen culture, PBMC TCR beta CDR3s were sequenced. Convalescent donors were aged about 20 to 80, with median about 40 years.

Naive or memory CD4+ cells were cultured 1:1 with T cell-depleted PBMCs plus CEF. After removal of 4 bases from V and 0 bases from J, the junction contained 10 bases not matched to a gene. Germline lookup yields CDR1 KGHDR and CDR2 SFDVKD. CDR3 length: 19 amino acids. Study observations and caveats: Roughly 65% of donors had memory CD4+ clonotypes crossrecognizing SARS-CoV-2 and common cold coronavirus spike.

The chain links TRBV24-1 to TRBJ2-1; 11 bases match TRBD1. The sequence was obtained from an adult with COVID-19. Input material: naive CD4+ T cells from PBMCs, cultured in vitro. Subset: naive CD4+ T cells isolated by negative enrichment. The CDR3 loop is CATSDPGTGGKLSYNEQFF. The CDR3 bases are TGTGCCACCAGTGACCCCGGGACAGGGGGAAAACTCTCCTACAATGAGCAGTTCTTC.